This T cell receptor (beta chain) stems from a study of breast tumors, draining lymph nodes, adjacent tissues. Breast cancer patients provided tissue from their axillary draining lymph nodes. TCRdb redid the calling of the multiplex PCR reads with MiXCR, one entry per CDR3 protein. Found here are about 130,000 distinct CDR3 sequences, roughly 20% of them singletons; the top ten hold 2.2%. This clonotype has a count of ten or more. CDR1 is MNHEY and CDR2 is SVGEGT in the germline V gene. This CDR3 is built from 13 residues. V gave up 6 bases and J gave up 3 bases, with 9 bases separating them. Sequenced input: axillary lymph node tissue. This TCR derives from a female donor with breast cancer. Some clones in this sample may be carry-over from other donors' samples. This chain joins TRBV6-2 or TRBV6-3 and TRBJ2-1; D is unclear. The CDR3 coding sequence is TGTGCCAGCAGAGAGGAGCGCTACAATGAGCAGTTCTTC. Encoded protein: CASREERYNEQFF.